A selection of T cell receptor beta chains follows, all from one sample in a study of blood T cell repertoires in COVID-19. TCRdb's table, derived via immunoSEQ multiplex PCR, lists solely in-frame clones and lacks some. The sample has approximately 170,000 clones; 80% to 90% are singletons. Sequencing was performed on peripheral blood. The receptors come from a woman in her sixties with COVID-19, enrolled during active disease. Each CDR3 is given with its conserved first and last residue. D genes are given only for firm matches. Clone sizes are given selectively: once, few, many, or a class where the clone is expanded.

D gene	V gene	clone size	J gene	CDR3 DNA	CDR3 protein
-	TRBV14	-	TRBJ2-1	TGTGCCAGCAGCCCCCGTAGCGGAGGGCAACTTTCCTACAATGAGCAGTTCTTC	CASSPRSGGQLSYNEQFF
TRBD1	TRBV4-1	-	TRBJ1-2	TGCGCCAGCAGCCAATCGGGGACAGAATTATATGGCTACACCTTC	CASSQSGTELYGYTF
TRBD2	TRBV30	-	TRBJ2-7	TGTGCCTGGAGTGTACCCGGGACTAGACAAACCTACGAGCAGTACTTC	CAWSVPGTRQTYEQYF
TRBD1	TRBV11-3	-	TRBJ2-6	TGTGCCAGCAGCTTAGACCGCCCGGACAGGCGCTTTTCTGGGGCCAACGTCCTGACTTTC	CASSLDRPDRRFSGANVLTF
-	TRBV6-6	-	TRBJ2-2	TGTGCCCTCAGTTTCGGGACCGGGGAGCTGTTTTTT	CALSFGTGELFF
TRBD1	TRBV10-1	-	TRBJ1-4	TGCGCCAGTTCTTACTACTTAGGGGGCGAGCGTGAAAAACTGTTTTTT	CASSYYLGGEREKLFF
TRBD1	TRBV28	once	TRBJ1-2	TGTGCCAGCACTACACAGGGGGCAAACTATGGCTACACCTTC	CASTTQGANYGYTF
-	TRBV13	-	TRBJ1-1	TGTGCCAGCAGCTCCCCGTCCCCCTTCCCTGAAGCTTTCTTT	CASSSPSPFPEAFF
-	TRBV4-1	-	TRBJ2-2	TGCGCCAGCAGCCAAGCGTGGGGGCAAAACACCGGGGAGCTGTTTTTT	CASSQAWGQNTGELFF
TRBD1	TRBV4-3	-	TRBJ1-6	TGCGCCAGCAGCCAAGTCCTTTTCCGGGACAGGGGGTATTCACCCCTCCACTTT	CASSQVLFRDRGYSPLHF